This entry is about one T cell receptor beta chain. The data were taken from a study of technical replicates of blood from a few donors. Assay: immunoSEQ multiplex PCR; the TCRdb copy retains only in-frame clones and omits some. The sample has under 65,000 clones; around 88% are singletons. The J segment lost 6 bases and the V segment lost 3 bases, leaving 5 bases of the junction unmatched. CDR3 length: 16 residues. The germline gives CDR1 SGHDN, CDR2 FVKESK. Sequencing was done on a sample of PBMCs. The V gene is TRBV14, the J gene TRBJ2-1; 13 bases match TRBD2. The sequence was collected from a human donor in good health. Some clones in this sample may be carry-over from other donors' samples. The CDR3 nucleotides read TGTGCCAGCAGCCAGGGGGGACTAGCGGGGTCCAATGAGCAGTTCTTC. It is translated as CASSQGGLAGSNEQFF.